One and the same sample provided the 11 T cell receptor beta chains below, sequenced in a study of T cell responses to AZD1222 COVID-19 vaccine. Only in-frame clones appear in the TCRdb table, and some are missing; sequencing was by immunoSEQ multiplex PCR. Of 150,000 to 180,000 clones in the sample, less than 90% were seen once. The source material was peripheral blood, sampled after recovery from COVID-19. Source of these receptors: an adult who had recovered from COVID-19.

The chain is built from TRBV23-1 and TRBJ1-2; TRBD1 might be the D (5 bases). TRBV23-1 is an ORF, with its function uncertain. The CDR3 covers 15 residues. V lost 0 bases and J lost 2, with 10 bases in between. The CDR3: CASSQSSRVNYGYTF. DNA for the CDR3: TGCGCCAGCAGTCAATCATCCAGGGTGAACTATGGCTACACCTTC.

The rearrangement links TRBV7-6 to TRBJ2-3, with D hard to call. The CDR3 is 15 residues long. The V end lost 5 bases, the J end lost 6 bases, and 18 bases lay between the germline ends. From germline, CDR1 is SGHVS and CDR2 FNYEAQ. The CDR3 sequence: CASSPLSRIGDTQYF. DNA of the CDR3: TGTGCCAGCAGCCCCCTCAGCCGTATCGGGGATACGCAGTATTTT.

The chain has TRBV7-2 and TRBJ1-4; D unclear. Germline V gene lookup returns CDR1 SGHTA and CDR2 FQGNSA. The CDR3 is 14 amino acids. Trimming left V 1 base short and J 6 bases short, with 9 bases between. The CDR3 nucleotides are TGTGCCAGCAGCTTAGAAGGAGGGCATGAAAAACTGTTTTTT. It codes for CASSLEGGHEKLFF.

This clone has just one count. The V gene is TRBV7-2, the J gene TRBJ2-1; D remains unclear. CDR3 length: 13 amino acids. V dropped 4 bases and J dropped 6 bases, with 10 bases sitting between them. Germline-derived CDR1 and CDR2 are SGHTA and FQGNSA. Here the CDR3 reads CASSSNSFNEQFF. The CDR3 DNA reads TGTGCCAGCAGCTCCAACTCTTTCAATGAGCAGTTCTTC.

V and J are TRBV7-2 and TRBJ1-6; the D gene is possibly TRBD1 (6 bases). The V end lost 3 bases, the J end lost 0 bases, and 9 bases lay between the germline ends. In germline, CDR1 is SGHTA, CDR2 FQGNSA. This CDR3 contains 16 residues. The CDR3 loop reads CASSFRGGSYNSPLHF. CDR3 bases: TGTGCCAGCAGCTTCCGAGGGGGCTCCTATAATTCACCCCTCCACTTT.

The chain links TRBV10-3 to TRBJ2-3, with 11 bases fitting TRBD2. J gave up 4 bases and V 6 bases, and 3 bases lay outside the gene matches. CDR1 and CDR2 from the germline V gene are ENHRY and SYGVKD. The CDR3 has 14 amino acids. Here the CDR3 reads CAISTSGGSDTQYF. The CDR3 bases are TGTGCCATCAGCACTAGCGGGGGCTCAGATACGCAGTATTTT.

The gene calls are TRBV6-2 or TRBV6-3 and TRBJ2-7, with D hard to call. Trimming removed 5 bases from V and 6 bases from J, with 14 bases in between. Germline V CDR1 and CDR2: MNHEY, SVGEGT. This CDR3 contains 13 residues. This CDR3 is CASSETGLREQYF. CDR3 DNA sequence: TGTGCCAGCAGTGAGACTGGTCTCCGCGAGCAGTACTTC.

The V gene is TRBV5-5, the J gene TRBJ1-4; D remains ambiguous. V was cut by 4 bases and J by 10 bases, with 14 bases left in between. The CDR3 is made up of 13 amino acids. Germline CDR1 is SGHKS and CDR2 is YYEKEE (reference sequence). The CDR3 DNA reads TGTGCCAGCAGCCTTGACCGACCGACAAAACTGTTTTTT. The encoded protein is CASSLDRPTKLFF.

This clone was counted a few times. Written as DNA, the CDR3 is TGTGCCAGTAGTAAGAGGTCAGGGGCAGGACGGACTGAAGCTTTCTTT. It yields the protein CASSKRSGAGRTEAFF. This chain joins TRBV19 and TRBJ1-1, with a tentative D call TRBD1 (6 bases). The CDR3 contains 16 residues. Germline CDR1 and CDR2: LNHDA and SQIVND (reference sequence). V was pared by 4 bases and J by 5 bases, with 20 bases between.

This clone was recorded a few times. V and J are TRBV10-1 and TRBJ2-7; TRBD1 might be the D (5 bases). The CDR3 contains 12 residues. In germline, CDR1 is WNHNN, CDR2 SYGVQD (reference sequence). Trimming shortened V by 6 bases and J by 5 bases, and 11 bases separated the two germline ends. CDR3 coding DNA: TGCGCCAGCAGCGACAGCGTAGACGAGCAGTACTTC. Encoded protein: CASSDSVDEQYF.

This sequence joins TRBV5-8 and TRBJ2-7; D call uncertain. Germline V gene sequence: CDR1 SGHTS, CDR2 YDEGEE. CDR3 length equals 10 residues. Trimming removed 2 bases from V and 9 bases from J, with 6 bases in between. In nucleotides, the CDR3 is TGTGCCAGCAGCTTTACCACGCAGTACTTC. Its protein product is CASSFTTQYF.